This entry describes one T cell receptor (beta chain). The specificity of this receptor is unknown. No base quality information exists; no much larger clone differs at one position. Preparation of the library involved the immunoSEQ multiplex PCR assay. Following the manufacturer's protocol, the hsTCRB Kit was used to amplify rearranged TCR beta chain sequences. TCRB libraries were sequenced on an Illumina MiSeq. Turning to the authors' computational methods: Demultiplexing, trimming and gene mapping were performed with the kit vendor's proprietary platform. TCRdb limited this immuneACCESS table to in-frame rearrangements with V and J called. A share of clones is missing; checked studies link under half to unresolved V genes, and the rest is unexplained. V, J and clone size are taken as reported in that table, and D and trimming were inferred from the DNA itself. Recorded for this sample are nearly 55,000 clones; around 84% of them occurred a single time. The top ten hold roughly 4% of the sample.

This specimen belongs to a study of a mutant IDH1 vaccine in newly diagnosed glioma (dated by TCRdb to the early 2020s). Regarding the study in general: Vaccination began 4-6 weeks after radiotherapy alone, or alongside temozolomide cycles in the chemotherapy-containing groups. Before enrollment, most patients had been given radiochemotherapy with temozolomide as standard therapy, while the rest had received either radiotherapy alone or temozolomide alone. Visit V12 was the week-35 safety follow-up and visit V13 was the week-47 end of study. Longitudinal TCRB deep sequencing was done for some 26 treated patients, wherever samples were available for exploratory analyses. Peripheral blood was collected at six visits: V03 (baseline), V05, V07, V10, V12 and V13. Of the 25 to 40 patients who were treated, around 62% were male and 37.5% were female, and the mean age was around 43 years. On the study overall, not on this receptor specifically: The authors stated that sample limitations prevented analyses of patient blood samples from being reproduced. Across multiple MHC alleles, vaccine-induced immune responses were seen in more than 80% of patients. Availability determined which PBMC samples were chosen for TCRB deep sequencing. Pseudoprogression seemed to be unrelated to changes in the top peripheral T cell clonotypes found by TCRB sequencing.

Read against the paper, the sample's time point label means: week 35, safety follow-up. Each vaccine dose was 300 ug of a 20-mer mutant IDH1 peptide in Montanide, given subcutaneously with topical imiquimod. Patients received eight vaccinations in weeks 1, 3, 5, 7, 11, 15, 19 and 23, corresponding to visits V03 through V10. Donors had newly diagnosed WHO grade 3 or 4 IDH1-mutant astrocytomas with loss of nuclear ATRX. The samples were drawn from NOA16, a multicentre, single-arm, open-label phase I trial in Germany that tested a mutant IDH1 peptide vaccine in humans for the first time. The DNeasy Blood and Tissue Kit was used to extract genomic DNA from EDTA blood for TCRB sequencing. Germline trimming amounts to 3 bases on V and 4 bases on J, with 4 as the count of junction bases outside the gene matches. Measured from the cysteine to the phenylalanine, the CDR3 is 15 residues long. This entry keeps only the CDR3 DNA: 45 bases, framed from base 1. Looking up the germline V gene yields CDR1 KGHSH and CDR2 LQKENI.

The sequence links TRBV18 to TRBJ1-2, with 11 bases in between that match TRBD1. This TCR derives from a young woman with glioma. The sequencing here drew on PBMCs, taken from a glioma patient whose treatment included an IDH1 peptide vaccine. The sequenced DNA: TGTGCCAGCTCACCCAGGACAGGGGGCGGCTATGGCTACACCTTC. This gives the protein CASSPRTGGGYGYTF.